A single sample is the source of the 18 T cell receptor beta chains below, sequenced in a study of blood T cell dynamics during melanoma immunotherapy (dated by TCRdb to about 2020). Receptor amplification or capture employed the immunoSEQ multiplex PCR assay. In its TCRdb copy, this immuneACCESS table keeps in-frame sequences only and misses some clones. Where compared with another copy, unresolved V genes explain less than half of these, and the others have no known cause. The sample profile shows some 4,000 clones; 60% to 85% of them were found once. Over 45% of the sample lies in the top ten. This specimen's time point label, interpreted: week 3, after first cycle of checkpoint inhibitor. The material was blood, obtained from a patient treated with checkpoint blockade. All receptors derive from a human donor with melanoma.

This clone came up once. The chain couples TRBV9 to TRBJ1-2; D is undetermined. Between the trimmed V and J ends, which lost 6 bases and 2 bases, there was a span of 14 bases. CDR3 length: 14 residues. Germline values: CDR1 SGDLS, CDR2 YYNGEE. CDR3 protein: CASNPYGSNYGYTF. CDR3 DNA sequence: TGTGCCAGCAACCCATATGGCAGCAACTATGGCTACACCTTC.

The chain couples TRBV7-2 to TRBJ1-4; D gene ambiguous. CDR1 and CDR2 from the germline V gene are SGHTA and FQGNSA. The CDR3 totals 12 residues. V shed 7 bases and J shed 7 bases, with 10 bases lying between them. This chain's CDR3 is CASNGPGEKLFF. The DNA of the CDR3 is TGTGCCAGCAACGGCCCGGGTGAAAAACTGTTTTTT.

The chain recombines TRBV14 with TRBJ2-7, with unresolved D. The germline V gene has CDR1 SGHDN and CDR2 FVKESK. V was shortened by 1 base and J by 2 bases, with 3 bases between the two germline ends. This CDR3 is 12 amino acids long. CDR3 in DNA: TGTGCCAGCAGCCAAGGAGCCTACGAGCAGTACTTC. As protein: CASSQGAYEQYF.

The gene calls are TRBV13 and TRBJ2-7; 9 bases fit TRBD2. The CDR3 length is 15 residues. V was clipped by 6 bases and J by 2 bases; unmatched bases: 8. Germline CDR1 is PRHDT and CDR2 is FYEKMQ (reference sequence). This CDR3 is CASSEAGGGAYEQYF. The DNA for the CDR3 is TGTGCCAGCAGTGAAGCTGGCGGGGGGGCCTACGAGCAGTACTTC.

This chain uses TRBV19 with TRBJ2-7; D is tentatively TRBD1 or TRBD2 (5 bases each). V dropped 7 bases and J dropped 0 bases, with 13 bases sitting between them. The CDR3 has 14 residues. Germline CDR1 reads LNHDA; CDR2 reads SQIVND (reference sequence). CDR3: CASKSRGSSYEQYF. The DNA for the CDR3 is TGTGCCAGTAAATCGAGGGGTAGCTCCTACGAGCAGTACTTC.

This clone was observed a single time. The J gene is TRBJ2-7, the V gene TRBV19; tentatively, D is TRBD1 (6 bases). Germline V gives CDR1 LNHDA, CDR2 SQIVND (reference sequence). V was pared by 5 bases and J by 5 bases, with 19 bases between. The CDR3 spans 15 residues. CDR3 in amino acids: CASSPRRQVGDEQYF. The CDR3 DNA is TGTGCCAGTAGTCCCCGTCGACAGGTGGGGGACGAGCAGTACTTC.

This clone was seen once. This sequence joins TRBV2 and TRBJ1-1; possibly TRBD1 for D (5 bases). Between the trimmed V and J ends, which lost 6 bases and 1 base, there was a span of 9 bases. The CDR3 sequence is 13 residues long. The germline CDR1 and CDR2 sequences are SNHLY and FYNNEI. The CDR3 loop is CASRETENTEAFF. CDR3 DNA sequence: TGTGCCAGCAGGGAGACAGAGAACACTGAAGCTTTCTTT.

The chain has TRBV5-5 and TRBJ1-2; 7 bases are shared with TRBD1. The CDR3 spans 15 residues. V was clipped by 2 bases and J by 1 base; unmatched bases: 5. Germline CDR1 SGHKS, CDR2 YYEKEE (reference sequence). The CDR3 nucleotides are TGTGCCAGCAGCTTCTCGGGACAGATTAACTATGGCTACACCTTC. Protein product: CASSFSGQINYGYTF.

The chain has TRBV5-1 and TRBJ2-2; D uncertain. The V gene lost 1 base and the J gene lost 2 bases, with 0 bases spanning the gap. CDR3 length equals 12 residues. Germline loops: CDR1 SGHRS, CDR2 YFSETQ. CDR3 nucleotides: TGCGCCAGCAGCTTGAACACCGGGGAGCTGTTTTTT. It encodes CASSLNTGELFF.

V and J are TRBV10-2 and TRBJ2-5, with D tentatively TRBD2 (6 bases). CDR3 size: 12 residues. Per the germline V gene, CDR1 is WSHSY and CDR2 is SAAADI. Deletions cut 11 bases from V and 5 bases from J, with 15 bases between. CDR3 amino acids: CASREDKETQYF. Here the CDR3 DNA reads TGCGCCTCCAGGGAGGACAAGGAGACCCAGTACTTC.

The genes are TRBV19 and TRBJ2-2; TRBD2 is a possible D gene (6 bases). The CDR3 runs to 14 residues. Deletions cut 7 bases from V and 5 bases from J, with 14 bases between. The germline CDR1 and CDR2 sequences are LNHDA and SQIVND (reference sequence). CDR3 sequence reads: CASKGPGETGELFF. The CDR3 bases are TGTGCCAGTAAGGGCCCGGGGGAAACCGGGGAGCTGTTTTTT.

This chain links TRBV18 with TRBJ1-1, with unresolved D. Germline lookup yields CDR1 KGHSH and CDR2 LQKENI. V lost 6 bases and J 0 bases, leaving 11 bases between the germline ends. The length of the CDR3 is 14 residues. CDR3 DNA sequence: TGTGCCAGCTCCTATACAGAAATGAACACTGAAGCTTTCTTT. Translating it yields CASSYTEMNTEAFF.

The CDR3 loop reads CASSQISAQVDEQYF. CDR3 coding DNA: TGTGCCAGCAGCCAAATAAGTGCACAGGTGGATGAGCAGTACTTC. The chain recombines TRBV13 with TRBJ2-7; a possible D gene is TRBD1 (5 bases). Trimming shortened V by 5 bases and J by 7 bases, and 21 bases separated the two germline ends. The CDR3 is made up of 15 amino acids. CDR1 PRHDT and CDR2 FYEKMQ come from the germline V gene (reference sequence).

The J gene is TRBJ1-6, the V gene TRBV18; 9 bases agree with TRBD1. The germline CDR1 and CDR2 sequences are KGHSH and LQKENI. After removal of 3 bases from V and 7 bases from J, the junction contained 1 base not matched to a gene. The CDR3 length is 14 residues. The CDR3 nucleotides are TGTGCCAGCTCACCCGGGACAGGGAATTCACCCCTCCACTTT. It encodes CASSPGTGNSPLHF.

Written as DNA, the CDR3 is TGTGCCAGCAGCTTACAGGGGATGAGCAATCAGCCCCAGCATTTT. Translated: CASSLQGMSNQPQHF. J is TRBJ1-5 and V is TRBV7-2; D perhaps matches TRBD1 (6 bases). Germline CDR1 and CDR2: SGHTA and FQGNSA. This CDR3 is built from 15 residues. The V and J ends lost 2 bases and 1 base respectively, with 9 bases between them.

This clone is labeled as large (0.1 to 1%). The V call is TRBV5-6, the J call TRBJ1-4, with 11 positions matching TRBD1. This CDR3 contains 17 residues. The trim removed 4 bases at V and 8 bases at J, leaving 13 bases unmatched. Germline assignment: CDR1 SGHDT and CDR2 YYEEEE. DNA for the CDR3: TGTGCCAGCAGCCGTCGGACAGGGGGCTTCGACGGGGAAAAACTGTTTTTT. Residues: CASSRRTGGFDGEKLFF.

The chain recombines TRBV4-2 with TRBJ2-7; 10 bases agree with TRBD1. V was clipped by 4 bases and J by 5 bases; unmatched bases: 5. This CDR3 region has 14 residues. Germline assignment: CDR1 LGHNA and CDR2 YNFKEQ. In nucleotides, the CDR3 is TGTGCCAGCAGCCTGACAGGGGGCAGGGACGAGCAGTACTTC. Translating gives CASSLTGGRDEQYF.

This sequence joins TRBV7-2 and TRBJ2-3; the match to TRBD2 covers 8 bases. Unmatched junction bases numbered 8, after V lost 1 base and J lost 5 bases. The CDR3 has 16 amino acids. Germline V gives CDR1 SGHTA, CDR2 FQGNSA. The chain's CDR3 is CASSLVHGGVKDTQYF. CDR3 nucleotide sequence: TGTGCCAGCAGCTTAGTACACGGGGGGGTGAAAGATACGCAGTATTTT.